This TCR beta chain was sequenced during a study of quantifying T cell responses using KT2 cells. Study-wide background: cDNA was made from DNase-treated RNA using alpha and beta constant primers.

An oligo carrying a UMI was ligated to the cDNA 3' end. An equimolar mix of RC1.1 and RC1.2 primed the beta chain across TRBC1 and TRBC2. Separate processing of TCR alpha and beta chains began at the second PCR. Each CDR3 protein is one row after TCRdb ran MiXCR on the UMI-ligation and nested PCR reads. The sample lists 42,000 or so distinct CDR3 sequences; about 17% were seen once. Different KT2-to-PBMC ratios were created with a constant PBMC count. Germline V gene sequence: CDR1 DFQATT, CDR2 SNEGSKA (reference sequence). This CDR3 is built from 14 residues. Deletions cut 1 base from V and 3 bases from J, with 12 bases between.

The receptor comes from a human donor. Source material: PBMCs spiked with cells of the T cell clone KT2. The V and J genes are TRBV20-1 and TRBJ1-1; no definite D call. The CDR3 region has the DNA TGCAGTGCTAGAGTGGACGGTTCGGACACTGAAGCTTTCTTT. This gives the protein CSARVDGSDTEAFF.